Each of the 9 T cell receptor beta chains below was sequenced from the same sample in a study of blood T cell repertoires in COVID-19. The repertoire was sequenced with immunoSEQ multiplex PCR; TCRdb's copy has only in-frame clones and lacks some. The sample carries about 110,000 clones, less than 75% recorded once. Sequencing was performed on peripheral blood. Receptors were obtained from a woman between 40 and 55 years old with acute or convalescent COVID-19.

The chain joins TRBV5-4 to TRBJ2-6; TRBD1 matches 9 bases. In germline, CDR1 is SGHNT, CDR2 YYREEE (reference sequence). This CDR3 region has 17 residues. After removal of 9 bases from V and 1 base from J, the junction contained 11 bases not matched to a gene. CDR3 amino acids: CATKTGGASSGANVLTF. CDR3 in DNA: TGTGCCACAAAAACAGGGGGCGCTTCGTCTGGGGCCAACGTCCTGACTTTC.

The CDR3 sequence: CAWRPDRAYEQYF. The CDR3 nucleotides are TGTGCCTGGAGACCTGACAGGGCCTACGAGCAGTACTTC. This chain connects TRBV30 to TRBJ2-7; 7 nucleotides line up with TRBD1. Germline V gene sequence: CDR1 GTSNPN, CDR2 SVGIG (reference sequence). The CDR3 sequence is 13 residues long. The junction had 4 bases not matched to a gene; V was cut back by 3 bases and J by 2 bases.

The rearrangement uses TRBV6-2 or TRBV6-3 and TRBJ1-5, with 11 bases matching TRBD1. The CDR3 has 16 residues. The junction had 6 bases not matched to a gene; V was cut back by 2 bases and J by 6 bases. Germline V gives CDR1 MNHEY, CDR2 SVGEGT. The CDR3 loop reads CASSYRDRGIGQPQHF. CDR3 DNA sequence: TGTGCCAGCAGTTACCGGGACAGGGGGATCGGTCAGCCCCAGCATTTT.

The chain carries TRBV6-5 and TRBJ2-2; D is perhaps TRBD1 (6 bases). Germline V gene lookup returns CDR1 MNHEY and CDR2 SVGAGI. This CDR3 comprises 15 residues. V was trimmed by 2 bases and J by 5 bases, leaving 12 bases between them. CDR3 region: CASSYRTARTGELFF. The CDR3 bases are TGTGCCAGCAGTTACCGGACAGCCAGGACCGGGGAGCTGTTTTTT.

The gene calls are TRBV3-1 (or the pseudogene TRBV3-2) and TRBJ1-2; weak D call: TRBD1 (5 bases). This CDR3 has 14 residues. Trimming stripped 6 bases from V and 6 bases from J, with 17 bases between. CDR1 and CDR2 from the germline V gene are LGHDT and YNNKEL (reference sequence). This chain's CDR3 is CASSLTGRQNGYTF. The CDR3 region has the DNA TGTGCCAGCAGTCTAACAGGACGGCAAAATGGCTACACCTTC.

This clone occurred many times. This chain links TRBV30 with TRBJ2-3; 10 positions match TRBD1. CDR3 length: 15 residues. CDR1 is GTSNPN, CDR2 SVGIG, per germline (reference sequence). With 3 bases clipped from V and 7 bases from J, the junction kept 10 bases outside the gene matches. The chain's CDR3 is CAWSHRDRGTYTQYF. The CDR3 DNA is TGTGCCTGGAGCCACAGGGACAGGGGAACGTATACGCAGTATTTT.

Here the CDR3 DNA reads TGTGCCAGCAGTTGGGACAGGGCGGACATTCAGTACTTC. This codes for CASSWDRADIQYF. The rearrangement links TRBV27 to TRBJ2-4; 9 bases fit TRBD1. CDR1 and CDR2 from the germline V gene are MNHEY and SMNVEV (reference sequence). V was pared by 4 bases and J by 8 bases, with 3 bases of the junction left unmatched. This CDR3 spans 13 amino acids.

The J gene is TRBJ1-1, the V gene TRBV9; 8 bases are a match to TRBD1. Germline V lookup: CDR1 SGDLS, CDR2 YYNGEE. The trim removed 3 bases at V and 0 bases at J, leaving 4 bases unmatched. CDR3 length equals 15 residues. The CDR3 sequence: CASSGDRSLNTEAFF. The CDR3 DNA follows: TGTGCCAGCAGCGGGGACAGGAGCCTGAACACTGAAGCTTTCTTT.

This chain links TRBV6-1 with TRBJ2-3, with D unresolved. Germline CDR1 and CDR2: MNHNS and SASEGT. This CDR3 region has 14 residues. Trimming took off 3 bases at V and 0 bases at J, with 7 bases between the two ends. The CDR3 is CASSERFSTDTQYF. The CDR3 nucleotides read TGTGCCAGCAGTGAGAGATTTAGCACAGATACGCAGTATTTT.